This T cell receptor (beta chain) was identified in a study of blood T cell repertoires in COVID-19. Study-wide background: T cells, B-cell-depleted T cells, or PBMCs provided the cDNA or gDNA that served as material.

The method was immunoSEQ multiplex PCR; TCRdb's version includes in-frame clones alone and lacks a portion of them. The table includes tens of thousands of clones, roughly 84% detected once. This clone was found a few times. The sequencing sample was made of peripheral blood. This receptor was identified in a man over 45 with acute or convalescent COVID-19.

CDR3: CASSLGGPQGPRGYEQYF. The CDR3 nucleotides read TGTGCCAGCAGCTTGGGGGGCCCTCAGGGGCCCCGAGGGTACGAGCAGTACTTC. The chain links TRBV5-6 to TRBJ2-7, with D perhaps TRBD1 (6 bases). The V end lost 0 bases, the J end lost 4 bases, and 23 bases lay between the germline ends. Germline assignment: CDR1 SGHDT and CDR2 YYEEEE. This CDR3 is built from 18 residues.